Listed below are T cell receptor beta chains from one sample, sequenced in a study of T cell responses to AZD1222 COVID-19 vaccine. Assay: immunoSEQ multiplex PCR; the TCRdb copy retains only in-frame clones and omits some. The top ten hold approximately 6.8% of the sample, which has 100,000 or so clones, approximately 86% seen once. The sample here was peripheral blood, taken on day 0 of AZD1222 vaccination. The source of these receptors is an adult in good health. CDR3s include the opening cysteine and the closing phenylalanine or tryptophan. A D gene is named only where the DNA matches it firmly. Clone size is given for some rows only: seen once, a few or many times, or a class if the clone is expanded.

TRBV15	NA	TRBJ1-6	NA	TGTGCCACCAGCCAAGACAGACGTGGCTCACCCCTCCACTTT	CATSQDRRGSPLHF
TRBV19	TRBD2	TRBJ2-1	NA	TGTGCCAGTAGTAGGCGACTAGCGGGAGACCTTGATGAGCAGTTCTTC	CASSRRLAGDLDEQFF
TRBV6-1	TRBD2	TRBJ2-2	NA	TGTGCCAGCAGTAAAGTCCTAGCGGGGGGCCTACCGAACACCGGGGAGCTGTTTTTT	CASSKVLAGGLPNTGELFF
TRBV7-6	NA	TRBJ2-7	NA	TGTGCCAGCAGCCCCACTGGGGGCATGTACGAGCAGTACTTC	CASSPTGGMYEQYF
TRBV14	TRBD1	TRBJ1-1	NA	TGTGCCAGCAGCCCGGACAGGGTTGGAGAAGCTTTCTTT	CASSPDRVGEAFF
TRBV7-9	NA	TRBJ2-5	NA	TGTGCCAGCAGCCCGCCAGGGGGGGTTTTCCAAGGAGAGACCCAGTACTTC	CASSPPGGVFQGETQYF
TRBV11-3	TRBD1	TRBJ2-1	once	TGTGCCAGCAGCCCAACTCCGGGACAGGGGGTCGATGAGCAGTTCTTC	CASSPTPGQGVDEQFF
TRBV4-2	NA	TRBJ1-1	NA	TGTGCCAGCAGCCAAGATCTTCCGGGGAACACTGAAGCTTTCTTT	CASSQDLPGNTEAFF
TRBV10-1	NA	TRBJ1-2	NA	TGCGCCAGCAACTGTGGGGGGCCGGTAGGTGGCTACACCTTC	CASNCGGPVGGYTF
TRBV10-3	TRBD2	TRBJ2-3	NA	TGTGCCACCAAAGACGGGACTAGCGCAGATACGCAGTATTTT	CATKDGTSADTQYF
TRBV27	NA	TRBJ2-4	NA	TGTGCCAGCAGACCGGGGATAGCCAAAAACATTCAGTACTTC	CASRPGIAKNIQYF
TRBV7-6	TRBD2	TRBJ2-1	NA	TGTGCCAGCAGCTTAGGCCTAGCGGGGGGTAAAAACAATGAGCAGTTCTTC	CASSLGLAGGKNNEQFF
TRBV3-1/TRBV3-2	NA	TRBJ1-5	NA	TGTGCCAGCAGCCACGCTGGGGGCGATCAGCCCCAGCATTTT	CASSHAGGDQPQHF
TRBV27	TRBD1	TRBJ2-2	few	TGTGCCAGCAGGACCCGGACAGGATTCAACACCGGGGAGCTGTTTTTT	CASRTRTGFNTGELFF
TRBV3-1/TRBV3-2	TRBD1	TRBJ1-1	NA	TGTGCCAGCAGCTCCGGACAGGGGGCTTTCTTT	CASSSGQGAFF
TRBV29-1	NA	TRBJ1-1	NA	TGCAGCGTTTATGGACAGAGACTGAACACTGAAGCTTTCTTT	CSVYGQRLNTEAFF
TRBV27	TRBD1	TRBJ1-5	NA	TGTGCCAGCAGTTTATCGTCGACAGGGCGTCAGCCCCAGCATTTT	CASSLSSTGRQPQHF
TRBV19	NA	TRBJ2-4	once	TGTGCCCGATATGGGGGGGGCACGACTGGTAAGTCATCCAAAAACATTCAGTACTTC	CARYGGGTTGKSSKNIQYF
TRBV19	TRBD1	TRBJ2-1	NA	TGTGCCAGTAGTACTTTACCAGGGGGCCTCGAGCAGTTCTTC	CASSTLPGGLEQFF
TRBV27	NA	TRBJ1-5	NA	TGTGCCAGCAGTTTGTGGCGCAATCAGCCCCAGCATTTT	CASSLWRNQPQHF
TRBV24-1	NA	TRBJ2-5	once	TGTGCCAGCCGCATAGGAGGAGAAGAGACCCAGTACTTC	CASRIGGEETQYF
TRBV6-5	NA	TRBJ2-1	few	TGTGCCAGCAGTTACTCGACAACAGGGCTGGATGAGCAGTTCTTC	CASSYSTTGLDEQFF
TRBV27	NA	TRBJ2-3	NA	TGTGCCAGCAGTTTATCTGCAAGCACAGATACGCAGTATTTT	CASSLSASTDTQYF
TRBV6-5	NA	TRBJ1-2	NA	TGTGCCAGCACACAAATGGGAGATGGCTACACCTTC	CASTQMGDGYTF
TRBV6-5	TRBD2	TRBJ2-7	NA	TGTGCCAGCAGTACTAGCGGGAGAGTCTACGAGCAGTACTTC	CASSTSGRVYEQYF
TRBV2	NA	TRBJ2-5	NA	TGTGCCAGGGGGTTTACCCAGGGGGAGACCCAGTACTTC	CARGFTQGETQYF
TRBV5-5	NA	TRBJ2-2	NA	TGTGCCAGCAGCTTGGCAAATGCCGGGGAGCTGTTTTTT	CASSLANAGELFF
TRBV14	NA	TRBJ1-6	NA	TGTGCCAGCAGCCACTCCCCCCGGGGGTGGAATTCACCCCTCCACTTT	CASSHSPRGWNSPLHF
TRBV18	NA	TRBJ2-7	few	TGTGCCAGCTCACCCCAATTTGGAGGCGAGCAGTACTTC	CASSPQFGGEQYF
TRBV11-3	NA	TRBJ2-7	NA	TGTGCCAGCAGCATACCAGGGGTATGGGAGCAGTACTTC	CASSIPGVWEQYF
TRBV6-2/TRBV6-3	NA	TRBJ2-5	NA	TGTGCCAGCAGTTACTCGCAGTCGACCCAGTACTTC	CASSYSQSTQYF
TRBV3-1/TRBV3-2	TRBD1	TRBJ1-1	few	TGTGCCAGCAGCTCCCAGGCGGGACAGGGGTTCATGAACACTGAAGCTTTCTTT	CASSSQAGQGFMNTEAFF
TRBV30	NA	TRBJ1-3	NA	TGTGCCTGGAGCGGGACGTCTGGAAACACCATATATTTT	CAWSGTSGNTIYF
TRBV18	NA	TRBJ1-1	NA	TGTGCCAGCTCACCACTTTGGAACACTGAAGCTTTCTTT	CASSPLWNTEAFF
TRBV19	TRBD1	TRBJ1-1	NA	TGTGCCAGTGGCGACAGGGGGGTCACTGAAGCTTTCTTT	CASGDRGVTEAFF
TRBV11-2	TRBD2	TRBJ2-3	NA	TGTGCCAGCAGCACTAGCGGGGGTCCAGATACGCAGTATTTT	CASSTSGGPDTQYF
TRBV19	TRBD1	TRBJ1-1	NA	TGTGCCAGTAGTAAAGACAGGGAATCTGAAGCTTTCTTT	CASSKDRESEAFF
TRBV28	NA	TRBJ1-3	NA	TGTGCCAGCAGTTTGGCCCTCGGTGGAAACACCATATATTTT	CASSLALGGNTIYF
TRBV11-3	NA	TRBJ2-3	NA	TGTGCCAGCAGTCCTGACAGGTCCGATACGCAGTATTTT	CASSPDRSDTQYF
TRBV6-5	TRBD1	TRBJ2-7	once	TGTGCCAGCAGTTCCACGTGGGACAGTCCCTGGCAGTACTTC	CASSSTWDSPWQYF
TRBV3-1/TRBV3-2	NA	TRBJ2-2	NA	TGTGCCAGCAGCCAAAGCATCCTCGGAACCGGGGAGCTGTTTTTT	CASSQSILGTGELFF
TRBV5-4	NA	TRBJ2-5	NA	TGTGCCAGCAGCTCCAAGTCTAGCACGGGGGTGCGATGGACCCAGTACTTC	CASSSKSSTGVRWTQYF
TRBV18	NA	TRBJ2-5	NA	TGTGCCAGCTCACCCCTCGGGGCTTGGCAGGAGACCCAGTACTTC	CASSPLGAWQETQYF
TRBV7-8	NA	TRBJ1-2	few	TGTGCCAGCAGCTTAGCCGGACAGTCTAACTATGGCTACACCTTC	CASSLAGQSNYGYTF
TRBV18	TRBD1	TRBJ1-1	NA	TGTGCCAGCTCACCAAGGACAGGGAGGAACACTGAAGCTTTCTTT	CASSPRTGRNTEAFF
TRBV28	NA	TRBJ1-4	once	TGTGCCGTAGGTAGAACTAATGAAAAACTGTTTTTT	CAVGRTNEKLFF
TRBV5-8	NA	TRBJ1-4	NA	TGTGCCAGCAGCCCCTGGGAGAGGGGTAATGAAAAACTGTTTTTT	CASSPWERGNEKLFF
TRBV5-1	TRBD1	TRBJ1-1	NA	TGCGCCAGCAGCTTAATAACAGGGGTGACTGAAGCTTTCTTT	CASSLITGVTEAFF
TRBV30	NA	TRBJ2-7	once	TGTGCCTGGAGGGCCCCATACGAGCAGTACTTC	CAWRAPYEQYF
TRBV30	NA	TRBJ1-3	NA	TGTGCCTGGAGTGTAGATGGAAACACCATATATTTT	CAWSVDGNTIYF
TRBV19	NA	TRBJ1-6	NA	TGTGCCAGTAGTATAGTCGGGGATCGGAGTTCACCCCTCCACTTT	CASSIVGDRSSPLHF
TRBV9	NA	TRBJ1-6	NA	TGTGCCAGCAGCGCTCTCGGGGGAAATTCACCCCTCCACTTT	CASSALGGNSPLHF
TRBV30	NA	TRBJ2-6	NA	TGTGCCTGGGATGGGGGAGCTGGGGCCAACGTCCTGACTTTC	CAWDGGAGANVLTF
TRBV27	TRBD1	TRBJ1-1	NA	TGTGCCAGCAGTCGACAGGGGGGAAGGGCTGAAGCTTTCTTT	CASSRQGGRAEAFF
TRBV11-3	NA	TRBJ2-4	NA	TGTGCCAGCAGCTTAGACAGTACATCGCTAGCCAAAAACATTCAGTACTTC	CASSLDSTSLAKNIQYF
TRBV27	NA	TRBJ1-1	NA	TGTGCCAGCAGTTCGCCATCCCTGAACACTGAAGCTTTCTTT	CASSSPSLNTEAFF
TRBV30	NA	TRBJ1-5	NA	TGTGCCTGGAACAGGGTTGATCAGCCCCAGCATTTT	CAWNRVDQPQHF